This T cell receptor beta chain was retrieved from a study of regulatory T cells in long-lasting Graves disease. The CDR3 loop spans 21 amino acids. The germline V gene has CDR1 LGHDT and CDR2 YNNKEL (reference sequence). V lost 1 base to trimming and J lost 0 bases; unmatched junction nucleotides: 20. Regarding time point: newly diagnosed GD, antithyroid drugs for less than 3 months. RNA from PBMCs was the source of the TCR library. The patients were enrolled through endocrinology in Xi'an, China. Arm-PCR of CDR3 regions and iRepertoire HTBI primers were used to build TCR beta libraries. TCRdb re-derived calls from the multiplex PCR reads in MiXCR, one entry per CDR3 protein. The sample includes 500,000 or so distinct CDR3 sequences, 15% to 20% of them seen just once. This same sample was also taken into another study, of T cells in Graves' hyperthyroidism and ophthalmopathy. That report adds: Graves' hyperthyroidism without ophthalmopathy progression within 18 months was termed stable. TCR CDR3 regions were first amplified by RT-PCR with HTBI primers.

This chain uses TRBV3-1 with TRBJ1-2, with 7 bases that match TRBD1. Sample: peripheral blood mononuclear cells (PBMCs), taken at new diagnosis, from a patient treated with antithyroid drugs. The TCR sequence derives from a middle-aged woman with Graves disease. CDR3 residues: CASSQGYYQDRAPHSNYGYTF. For the CDR3, the DNA is TGTGCCAGCAGCCAAGGCTACTATCAAGACAGGGCCCCACACTCTAACTATGGCTACACCTTC. Full variable domain (rest looked up from reference TRBV3-1 and TRBJ1-2): DTAVSQTPKYLVTQMGNDKSIKCEQNLGHDTMYWYKQDSKKFLKIMFSYNNKELIINETVPNRFSPKSPDKAHLNLHINSLELGDSAVYFCASSQGYYQDRAPHSNYGYTFGSGTRLTVV.